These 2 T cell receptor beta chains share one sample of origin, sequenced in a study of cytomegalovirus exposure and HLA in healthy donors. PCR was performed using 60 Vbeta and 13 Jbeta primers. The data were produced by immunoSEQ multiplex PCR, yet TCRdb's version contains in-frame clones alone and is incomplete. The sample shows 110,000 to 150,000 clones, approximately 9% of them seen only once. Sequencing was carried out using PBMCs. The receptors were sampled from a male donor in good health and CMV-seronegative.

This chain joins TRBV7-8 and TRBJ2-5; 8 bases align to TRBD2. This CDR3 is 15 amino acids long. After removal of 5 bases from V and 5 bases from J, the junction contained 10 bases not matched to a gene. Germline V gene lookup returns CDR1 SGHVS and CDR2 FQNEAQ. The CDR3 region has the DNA TGTGCCAGCAGCCCTCGTATAGCGGGATATGAGACCCAGTACTTC. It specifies CASSPRIAGYETQYF.

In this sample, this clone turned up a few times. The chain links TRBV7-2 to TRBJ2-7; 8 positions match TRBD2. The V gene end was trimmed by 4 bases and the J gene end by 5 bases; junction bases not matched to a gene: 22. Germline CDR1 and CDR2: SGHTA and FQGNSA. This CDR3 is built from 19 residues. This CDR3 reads CASSSPGGTGRGDRHEQYF. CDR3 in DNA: TGTGCCAGCAGCTCCCCCGGCGGGACCGGGCGGGGGGACCGGCACGAGCAGTACTTC.